This is a list of T cell receptor beta chains from one sample in a study of CD8 T cells in Susac syndrome. TCRdb independently ran MiXCR on the immunoSEQ multiplex PCR reads; one entry per CDR3 protein. The data contain about 200,000 distinct CDR3 sequences, 80% to 95% of them singletons. Sequenced sample: CD8+ T cells from PBMCs. Receptors originate from a human donor with multiple sclerosis. The CDR3 runs from the conserved cysteine through the conserved F or W. The order of the fields is D gene, J gene, V gene, clone size, CDR3 DNA, CDR3 protein. The D gene is left open where the match is weak. Some rows have no size entry. The others give once, few or many, or a class for an expanded clone.

>TRBD1|TRBJ1-2|TRBV20-1|.
TGCAGTGCTAGAGAGCACCGACCGGGACAGGGCCTTGGCTACACCTTC
CSAREHRPGQGLGYTF
>.|TRBJ2-2|TRBV6-2/TRBV6-3|.
TGTGCCAGCAGTTACGGTGCCGGGGAGCTGTTTTTT
CASSYGAGELFF
>.|TRBJ2-5|TRBV13|.
TGTGCCAGCAGTTCGCCCATGGAGGGCCAAGAGACCCAGTACTTC
CASSSPMEGQETQYF
>.|TRBJ2-3|TRBV11-2|.
TGTGCCAGCAGCGTCCGGACCTACACAGATACGCAGTATTTT
CASSVRTYTDTQYF
>TRBD1|TRBJ2-7|TRBV11-3|once
TGTGCCAGCAGCTCCCCGGGACAGGGCTTCTACGAGCAGTACTTC
CASSSPGQGFYEQYF
>.|TRBJ2-5|TRBV7-9|.
TGTGCCAGCAGCTTAGCGACCGGGGGCCAAGAGACCCAGTACTTC
CASSLATGGQETQYF
>.|TRBJ1-2|TRBV13|.
TGTGCCAGCAGCTTAAGGGGACCTAACTATGGCTACACCTTC
CASSLRGPNYGYTF
>.|TRBJ1-2|TRBV9|.
TGTGCCAGCAGCCAAGGTACAGGGCATGGCTACACCTTC
CASSQGTGHGYTF
>.|TRBJ1-6|TRBV9|.
TGTGCCAGCAGCGTAGCGGAGGGGTCCTATAATTCACCCCTCCACTTT
CASSVAEGSYNSPLHF
>.|TRBJ2-7|TRBV12-3/TRBV12-4|.
TGTGCCAGCAGTTTAGAGGCGTACGAGCAGTACTTC
CASSLEAYEQYF
>TRBD2|TRBJ2-3|TRBV4-2|.
TGTGCCAGCAGCCAAGAGGGGGCTAGCGGGGGCTACGATACGCAGTATTTT
CASSQEGASGGYDTQYF
>.|TRBJ2-7|TRBV9|.
TGTGCCAGCAGCCCGCGACAGGGAGGTTTCGAGCAGTACTTC
CASSPRQGGFEQYF
>.|TRBJ2-2|TRBV24-1|once
TGTGCCACCAGTGATTCCAGCGGGAACACCGGGGAGCTGTTTTTT
CATSDSSGNTGELFF
>.|TRBJ2-1|TRBV6-5|once
TGTGCCAGCAGTGACGGGACCGTTGGCAATGAGCAGTTCTTC
CASSDGTVGNEQFF
>.|TRBJ2-1|TRBV29-1|.
TGCAGCGTGGGACTCAATTTAGTCGATGAGCAGTTCTTC
CSVGLNLVDEQFF
>.|TRBJ1-1|TRBV7-2|.
TGTGCCAGCAGCTTTGAGGGGCTGAACACTGAAGCTTTCTTT
CASSFEGLNTEAFF
>.|TRBJ1-5|TRBV30|.
TGTGCCTGGAGCTCGGGGGGCAAGGATCAGCCCCAGCATTTT
CAWSSGGKDQPQHF
>.|TRBJ2-7|TRBV4-3|.
TGCGCCAGCAGCCCCCAGGACGGTTACTCCTACGAGCAGTACTTC
CASSPQDGYSYEQYF
>TRBD1|TRBJ2-3|TRBV29-1|.
TGCAGCGTTGAAGGGGACAGGGTTTCCGATACGCAGTATTTT
CSVEGDRVSDTQYF
>.|TRBJ1-2|TRBV30|.
TGTGCCGCGTCGGCAGAGGAACGAGAGGGCTACACCTTC
CAASAEEREGYTF
>.|TRBJ2-5|TRBV2|.
TGTGCCATGTTGGAGGGGGCGACCCAGTACTTC
CAMLEGATQYF
>TRBD1|TRBJ1-1|TRBV7-3|.
TGTGCCAGCAGCTCCGCAGGGGGGGCTGAAGCTTTCTTT
CASSSAGGAEAFF
>.|TRBJ1-2|TRBV12-3/TRBV12-4|.
TGTGCCAGCAGTTTATTTGTCCAGGGACGACGTAACTATGGCTACACCTTC
CASSLFVQGRRNYGYTF
>.|TRBJ2-2|TRBV30|.
TGTGCCTGGACCGAAGGCGGGGAGCTGTTTTTT
CAWTEGGELFF
>TRBD1|TRBJ2-5|TRBV5-6|.
TGTGCCAGCAGCTTAGAGACAGGGGAGACCCAGTACTTC
CASSLETGETQYF
>.|TRBJ1-1|TRBV7-9|.
TGTGCCAGCAGCTTAGGGGCCCTTTCAGTAACCGAAGCTTTCTTT
CASSLGALSVTEAFF
>.|TRBJ1-5|TRBV6-6|.
TGTGCCAGCAGTTATACGGCGGATCAGCCCCAGCATTTT
CASSYTADQPQHF
>TRBD2|TRBJ2-3|TRBV13|.
TGTGCCAGCAGCCCAGCGGGAGCGGGGTTAGCAGATACGCAGTATTTT
CASSPAGAGLADTQYF
>.|TRBJ1-1|TRBV15|.
TGTGCCACCAGCAGCAGGGTTGGATTGGTCGGGACTGAAGCTTTCTTT
CATSSRVGLVGTEAFF
>.|TRBJ2-3|TRBV13|.
TGTGCCAGCAGCTCCCTCTCCCAGGACACAGATACGCAGTATTTT
CASSSLSQDTDTQYF
>.|TRBJ2-5|TRBV4-3|.
TGCGCCAGCAGCGTGGGTGTCGGGTCGAGTGAGACCCAGTACTTC
CASSVGVGSSETQYF
>.|TRBJ2-1|TRBV4-3|.
TGCGCCAGCAGCCAAGTCTACGGCGATTACAATGAGCAGTTCTTC
CASSQVYGDYNEQFF
>.|TRBJ2-7|TRBV13|.
TGTGCCAGCAGCTCTCAGGGGCCTTCGGACGAGCAGTACTTC
CASSSQGPSDEQYF
>.|TRBJ2-7|TRBV6-1|.
TGTGCCAGCAGGACGGAGGACAGATTCTACGAGCAGTACTTC
CASRTEDRFYEQYF
>.|TRBJ1-1|TRBV30|.
TGTGCCTGGAACTCTAGGGCTCCGGAAGCTTTCTTT
CAWNSRAPEAFF
>TRBD2|TRBJ2-1|TRBV19|.
TGTGCCAGTAAACATCTAGCGGGGGGAGACAATGAGCAGTTCTTC
CASKHLAGGDNEQFF
>TRBD1|TRBJ1-5|TRBV27|.
TGTGCCAGCAGTTTAATTGGCGGGACAGGGTCGATGGGCAATCAGCCCCAGCATTTT
CASSLIGGTGSMGNQPQHF
>.|TRBJ2-6|TRBV12-3/TRBV12-4|.
TGTGCCAGCACCTGGGCGCCCTCTGGGGCCAACGTCCTGACTTTC
CASTWAPSGANVLTF